The 7 T cell receptor beta chains below come from one sample, sequenced in a study of cytomegalovirus exposure and HLA in healthy donors. Use of 60 Vbeta and 13 Jbeta primers characterized the PCR. Libraries were prepared by immunoSEQ multiplex PCR; TCRdb keeps only in-frame clonotypes and omits some of them. The profile shows hundreds of thousands of clones, 78% of them singletons. Source material: PBMCs. Receptors originate from a boy aged 5 to 17 in good health and CMV-seronegative.

V is TRBV27 and J is TRBJ2-1, with 7 bases aligning to TRBD2. V dropped 5 bases and J dropped 10; count of bases not matched to a gene: 14. The length of the CDR3 is 15 residues. Per the germline V gene, CDR1 is MNHEY and CDR2 is SMNVEV (reference sequence). The CDR3 region is CASSPTNSGLGEQFF. The CDR3 nucleotides read TGTGCCAGCAGTCCCACGAATAGCGGGCTGGGAGAGCAGTTCTTC.

The V gene is TRBV27, the J gene TRBJ2-1, with D hard to call. This CDR3 comprises 11 residues. V gave up 4 bases and J gave up 7 bases, with 5 bases separating them. CDR1 is MNHEY, CDR2 SMNVEV, per germline (reference sequence). The CDR3 reads CASSSQNEQFF. CDR3 bases: TGTGCCAGCAGTTCCCAGAATGAGCAGTTCTTC.

V gene TRBV5-6 combines with J gene TRBJ2-1; TRBD2 aligns across 9 bases. Germline CDR1 reads SGHDT; CDR2 reads YYEEEE. Trimming removed 7 bases from V and 7 bases from J; junction bases left unmatched: 9. This CDR3 comprises 14 residues. CDR3 DNA sequence: TGTGCCAGCGGCCCGGCGGGAGGGCGGAATGAGCAGTTCTTC. Its protein is CASGPAGGRNEQFF.

V is TRBV28 and J is TRBJ2-1, with 9 bases identical to TRBD1. V shed 0 bases, J shed 6 bases, and the junction held 3 bases outside the gene matches. This CDR3 is built from 15 residues. Looked up from germline, CDR1 is MDHEN and CDR2 is SYDVKM. CDR3 region: CASSLWGTGSNEQFF. CDR3 nucleotide sequence: TGTGCCAGCAGTTTATGGGGGACAGGGTCCAATGAGCAGTTCTTC.

The CDR3: CASSWDREPPYGYTF. CDR3 DNA: TGCGCCAGCAGCTGGGACAGGGAACCGCCATATGGCTACACCTTC. The chain has TRBV5-1 and TRBJ1-2, with 9 positions matching TRBD1. The CDR3 spans 15 residues. The ends lost 3 bases at V and 5 bases at J; junction bases unmatched: 8. The V gene's germline CDR1 is SGHRS and CDR2 YFSETQ.

The genes are TRBV6-5 and TRBJ1-3, with 7 bases that match TRBD1. This CDR3 region has 14 residues. The germline V gene has CDR1 MNHEY and CDR2 SVGAGI. V lost 6 bases to trimming and J lost 8 bases; unmatched junction nucleotides: 10. Here the CDR3 reads CASSPRTGSHTIYF. The CDR3 coding sequence is TGTGCCAGCAGCCCTCGGACAGGAAGCCACACCATATATTTT.

Only a few counts were recorded for this clone. V usage is TRBV11-2 and J usage is TRBJ2-7; 7 bases are a match to TRBD1. V was pared by 4 bases and J by 4 bases, with 7 bases of the junction left unmatched. The CDR3 sequence is 14 residues long. Per the germline V gene, CDR1 is SGHAT and CDR2 is FQNNGV. CDR3 sequence: CASSWRQGGYEQYF. The CDR3 DNA reads as TGTGCCAGCAGCTGGCGACAGGGCGGATACGAGCAGTACTTC.